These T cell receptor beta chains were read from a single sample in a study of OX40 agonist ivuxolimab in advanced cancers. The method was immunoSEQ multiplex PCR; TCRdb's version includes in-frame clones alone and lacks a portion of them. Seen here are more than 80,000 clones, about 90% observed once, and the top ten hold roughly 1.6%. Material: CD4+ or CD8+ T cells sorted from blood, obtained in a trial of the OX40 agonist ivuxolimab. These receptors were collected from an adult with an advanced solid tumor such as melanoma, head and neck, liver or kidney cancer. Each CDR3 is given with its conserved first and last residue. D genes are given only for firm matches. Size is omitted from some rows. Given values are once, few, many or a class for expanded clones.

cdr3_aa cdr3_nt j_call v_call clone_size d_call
CASSARTGIGQPQHF TGTGCCAGCAGTGCCCGGACAGGGATCGGTCAGCCCCAGCATTTT TRBJ1-5 TRBV27 NA TRBD1
CASSLDRYFYEQYF TGTGCCAGCAGCTTAGACAGGTACTTTTACGAGCAGTACTTC TRBJ2-7 TRBV7-2 NA NA
CASSPDVHGTEAFF TGTGCCAGCTCACCTGACGTCCATGGGACTGAAGCTTTCTTT TRBJ1-1 TRBV18 NA NA
CASSPPQGERTEAFF TGTGCCAGCTCACCACCCCAGGGAGAGAGGACTGAAGCTTTCTTT TRBJ1-1 TRBV18 NA NA
CASRDGRLAGTEQFF TGCGCCAGCAGGGACGGACGACTAGCGGGAACTGAGCAGTTCTTC TRBJ2-1 TRBV10-1 NA TRBD2
CASTDQVGSNQPQHF TGCGCCAGCACCGATCAGGTGGGAAGCAATCAGCCCCAGCATTTT TRBJ1-5 TRBV4-1 NA NA
CASSLGSSQETQYF TGTGCCAGCAGCTTAGGTTCCTCGCAAGAGACCCAGTACTTC TRBJ2-5 TRBV7-2 NA NA
CASSIEVYGSSYEQYF TGTGCCAGTAGTATAGAGGTCTACGGGAGCTCCTACGAGCAGTACTTC TRBJ2-7 TRBV19 once NA
CASSGSPSGNTIYF TGTGCCAGCAGCGGTTCCCCTAGTGGGAACACCATATATTTT TRBJ1-3 TRBV9 NA NA
CASSPRIAGASYNEQFF TGTGCCAGCTCACCGCGAATAGCGGGAGCCTCCTACAATGAGCAGTTCTTC TRBJ2-1 TRBV18 NA TRBD2
CASSVGTGGGYEQYF TGCGCCAGCAGTGTAGGGACAGGGGGCGGCTACGAGCAGTACTTC TRBJ2-7 TRBV10-1 NA TRBD1
CASSPSPGLALTDTQYF TGTGCCAGCAGTCCGTCGCCGGGACTAGCGCTTACAGATACGCAGTATTTT TRBJ2-3 TRBV28 NA TRBD2
CASSYVGIGGYTF TGTGCCAGCAGTTACGTCGGGATCGGTGGCTACACCTTC TRBJ1-2 TRBV6-5 NA NA
CASSLVDRPYGYTF TGTGCCAGCAGCTTGGTGGACAGACCCTATGGCTACACCTTC TRBJ1-2 TRBV5-5 NA NA
CASSPFAGEYNEQFF TGTGCCAGCAGTCCTTTTGCGGGAGAGTACAATGAGCAGTTCTTC TRBJ2-1 TRBV6-4 NA TRBD2
CASSQPGLASQETQYF TGTGCCAGCAGTCAACCGGGACTAGCGTCCCAAGAGACCCAGTACTTC TRBJ2-5 TRBV28 NA TRBD2
CASSLTPNTGELFF TGTGCCAGCAGCTTAACACCCAACACCGGGGAGCTGTTTTTT TRBJ2-2 TRBV7-3 few NA
CAWSVLVGLGNTIYF TGTGCCTGGAGTGTACTTGTGGGTCTTGGAAACACCATATATTTT TRBJ1-3 TRBV30 NA NA
CASSPAGQVDEKLFF TGTGCCAGCAGCCCAGCGGGACAGGTCGATGAAAAACTGTTTTTT TRBJ1-4 TRBV5-4 NA TRBD1
CASGGQGNNIQYF TGTGCCAGTGGGGGACAGGGGAATAACATTCAGTACTTC TRBJ2-4 TRBV19 NA TRBD1
CASTRDNTYEQYF TGCGCCAGTACCCGGGACAACACCTACGAGCAGTACTTC TRBJ2-7 TRBV5-1 NA NA
CASSTGMSYTF TGTGCCAGCAGTACAGGGATGAGCTACACCTTC TRBJ1-2 TRBV6-1 NA NA
CASSFGQGNTEAFF TGTGCCAGCAGCTTCGGACAGGGGAACACTGAAGCTTTCTTT TRBJ1-1 TRBV5-4 NA TRBD1
CASMLTALMNTEAFF TGCGCCAGCATGTTAACAGCTCTCATGAACACTGAAGCTTTCTTT TRBJ1-1 TRBV4-1 NA NA
CASSLGQQINYGYTF TGTGCCAGCAGTTTAGGACAGCAGATTAACTATGGCTACACCTTC TRBJ1-2 TRBV6-5 NA NA
CASSYGSGTDTQYF TGTGCCAGCAGTTACGGTTCAGGGACAGATACGCAGTATTTT TRBJ2-3 TRBV6-5 NA NA
CASSPSVAGASTDTQYF TGTGCCAGCAGTCCTTCCGTCGCGGGAGCCTCCACAGATACGCAGTATTTT TRBJ2-3 TRBV2 NA TRBD2
CASREQGSSNQPQHF TGTGCCAGCAGGGAACAGGGGTCTAGCAATCAGCCCCAGCATTTT TRBJ1-5 TRBV6-1 NA TRBD1
CASSLDRNTEAFF TGTGCTAGCAGCCTGGACAGAAACACTGAAGCTTTCTTT TRBJ1-1 TRBV7-7 NA NA
CASSARAGSYNEQFF TGTGCCAGCAGCGCCCGGGCGGGCTCCTACAATGAGCAGTTCTTC TRBJ2-1 TRBV9 NA NA
CASSSNSPGNTIYF TGTGCCAGCAGTTCAAACAGTCCTGGAAACACCATATATTTT TRBJ1-3 TRBV6-5 medium-sized NA
CASSSIRGRRETQYF TGTGCCAGCAGCTCAATCAGGGGGCGCAGGGAGACCCAGTACTTC TRBJ2-5 TRBV11-2 NA TRBD1
CAISAGQGGWTDTQYF TGTGCCATCAGTGCCGGACAGGGCGGGTGGACAGATACGCAGTATTTT TRBJ2-3 TRBV10-3 NA TRBD1
CASSATIPGGVGEKLFF TGTGCCAGCAGTGCCACCATACCAGGGGGCGTAGGGGAAAAACTGTTTTTT TRBJ1-4 TRBV6-4 NA TRBD1
CASSPPSLPQETQYF TGTGCCAGCTCACCGCCTAGCCTGCCTCAAGAGACCCAGTACTTC TRBJ2-5 TRBV18 NA NA
CASSETRQFGTEAFF TGTGCCAGCAGTGAAACCAGACAGTTTGGCACTGAAGCTTTCTTT TRBJ1-1 TRBV25-1 NA NA
CAGRDGLNEKLFF TGTGCCGGGCGGGACGGCCTAAATGAAAAACTGTTTTTT TRBJ1-4 TRBV2 NA NA
CASRGQEIGLFF TGTGCCAGCAGGGGGCAAGAGATTGGGCTGTTTTTT TRBJ1-4 TRBV28 NA NA
CASSPGQQETQYF TGTGCCAGCTCTCCGGGACAGCAAGAGACCCAGTACTTC TRBJ2-5 TRBV18 NA TRBD1
CASSLEPETGELFF TGCGCCAGCAGCTTGGAACCCGAAACAGGGGAGCTGTTTTTT TRBJ2-2 TRBV5-1 NA NA
CASSLETFIYGYTF TGTGCCAGCAGCTTAGAAACATTTATCTATGGCTACACCTTC TRBJ1-2 TRBV11-3 NA NA
CASLRLAGAGQYF TGTGCCAGCCTACGTTTAGCGGGAGCGGGGCAGTACTTC TRBJ2-7 TRBV7-2 few TRBD2
CASSLYGGKSNEQFF TGTGCCAGCAGCTTGTATGGGGGTAAGAGCAATGAGCAGTTCTTC TRBJ2-1 TRBV5-8 NA NA
CASSLDGVRLTSGSWDEQFF TGTGCCAGCAGCTTAGATGGCGTAAGACTGACTAGCGGGAGTTGGGATGAGCAGTTCTTC TRBJ2-1 TRBV11-2 NA TRBD2
CASSNTGANTGELFF TGTGCCAGTAGTAATACAGGGGCGAACACCGGGGAGCTGTTTTTT TRBJ2-2 TRBV19 NA TRBD1
CASRPGYLSGNTIYF TGTGCCAGCAGACCCGGTTACCTCTCTGGAAACACCATATATTTT TRBJ1-3 TRBV6-5 NA NA
CAIRQGAVGYEQYF TGTGCCATCAGGCAGGGGGCTGTGGGCTACGAGCAGTACTTC TRBJ2-7 TRBV10-3 once TRBD1